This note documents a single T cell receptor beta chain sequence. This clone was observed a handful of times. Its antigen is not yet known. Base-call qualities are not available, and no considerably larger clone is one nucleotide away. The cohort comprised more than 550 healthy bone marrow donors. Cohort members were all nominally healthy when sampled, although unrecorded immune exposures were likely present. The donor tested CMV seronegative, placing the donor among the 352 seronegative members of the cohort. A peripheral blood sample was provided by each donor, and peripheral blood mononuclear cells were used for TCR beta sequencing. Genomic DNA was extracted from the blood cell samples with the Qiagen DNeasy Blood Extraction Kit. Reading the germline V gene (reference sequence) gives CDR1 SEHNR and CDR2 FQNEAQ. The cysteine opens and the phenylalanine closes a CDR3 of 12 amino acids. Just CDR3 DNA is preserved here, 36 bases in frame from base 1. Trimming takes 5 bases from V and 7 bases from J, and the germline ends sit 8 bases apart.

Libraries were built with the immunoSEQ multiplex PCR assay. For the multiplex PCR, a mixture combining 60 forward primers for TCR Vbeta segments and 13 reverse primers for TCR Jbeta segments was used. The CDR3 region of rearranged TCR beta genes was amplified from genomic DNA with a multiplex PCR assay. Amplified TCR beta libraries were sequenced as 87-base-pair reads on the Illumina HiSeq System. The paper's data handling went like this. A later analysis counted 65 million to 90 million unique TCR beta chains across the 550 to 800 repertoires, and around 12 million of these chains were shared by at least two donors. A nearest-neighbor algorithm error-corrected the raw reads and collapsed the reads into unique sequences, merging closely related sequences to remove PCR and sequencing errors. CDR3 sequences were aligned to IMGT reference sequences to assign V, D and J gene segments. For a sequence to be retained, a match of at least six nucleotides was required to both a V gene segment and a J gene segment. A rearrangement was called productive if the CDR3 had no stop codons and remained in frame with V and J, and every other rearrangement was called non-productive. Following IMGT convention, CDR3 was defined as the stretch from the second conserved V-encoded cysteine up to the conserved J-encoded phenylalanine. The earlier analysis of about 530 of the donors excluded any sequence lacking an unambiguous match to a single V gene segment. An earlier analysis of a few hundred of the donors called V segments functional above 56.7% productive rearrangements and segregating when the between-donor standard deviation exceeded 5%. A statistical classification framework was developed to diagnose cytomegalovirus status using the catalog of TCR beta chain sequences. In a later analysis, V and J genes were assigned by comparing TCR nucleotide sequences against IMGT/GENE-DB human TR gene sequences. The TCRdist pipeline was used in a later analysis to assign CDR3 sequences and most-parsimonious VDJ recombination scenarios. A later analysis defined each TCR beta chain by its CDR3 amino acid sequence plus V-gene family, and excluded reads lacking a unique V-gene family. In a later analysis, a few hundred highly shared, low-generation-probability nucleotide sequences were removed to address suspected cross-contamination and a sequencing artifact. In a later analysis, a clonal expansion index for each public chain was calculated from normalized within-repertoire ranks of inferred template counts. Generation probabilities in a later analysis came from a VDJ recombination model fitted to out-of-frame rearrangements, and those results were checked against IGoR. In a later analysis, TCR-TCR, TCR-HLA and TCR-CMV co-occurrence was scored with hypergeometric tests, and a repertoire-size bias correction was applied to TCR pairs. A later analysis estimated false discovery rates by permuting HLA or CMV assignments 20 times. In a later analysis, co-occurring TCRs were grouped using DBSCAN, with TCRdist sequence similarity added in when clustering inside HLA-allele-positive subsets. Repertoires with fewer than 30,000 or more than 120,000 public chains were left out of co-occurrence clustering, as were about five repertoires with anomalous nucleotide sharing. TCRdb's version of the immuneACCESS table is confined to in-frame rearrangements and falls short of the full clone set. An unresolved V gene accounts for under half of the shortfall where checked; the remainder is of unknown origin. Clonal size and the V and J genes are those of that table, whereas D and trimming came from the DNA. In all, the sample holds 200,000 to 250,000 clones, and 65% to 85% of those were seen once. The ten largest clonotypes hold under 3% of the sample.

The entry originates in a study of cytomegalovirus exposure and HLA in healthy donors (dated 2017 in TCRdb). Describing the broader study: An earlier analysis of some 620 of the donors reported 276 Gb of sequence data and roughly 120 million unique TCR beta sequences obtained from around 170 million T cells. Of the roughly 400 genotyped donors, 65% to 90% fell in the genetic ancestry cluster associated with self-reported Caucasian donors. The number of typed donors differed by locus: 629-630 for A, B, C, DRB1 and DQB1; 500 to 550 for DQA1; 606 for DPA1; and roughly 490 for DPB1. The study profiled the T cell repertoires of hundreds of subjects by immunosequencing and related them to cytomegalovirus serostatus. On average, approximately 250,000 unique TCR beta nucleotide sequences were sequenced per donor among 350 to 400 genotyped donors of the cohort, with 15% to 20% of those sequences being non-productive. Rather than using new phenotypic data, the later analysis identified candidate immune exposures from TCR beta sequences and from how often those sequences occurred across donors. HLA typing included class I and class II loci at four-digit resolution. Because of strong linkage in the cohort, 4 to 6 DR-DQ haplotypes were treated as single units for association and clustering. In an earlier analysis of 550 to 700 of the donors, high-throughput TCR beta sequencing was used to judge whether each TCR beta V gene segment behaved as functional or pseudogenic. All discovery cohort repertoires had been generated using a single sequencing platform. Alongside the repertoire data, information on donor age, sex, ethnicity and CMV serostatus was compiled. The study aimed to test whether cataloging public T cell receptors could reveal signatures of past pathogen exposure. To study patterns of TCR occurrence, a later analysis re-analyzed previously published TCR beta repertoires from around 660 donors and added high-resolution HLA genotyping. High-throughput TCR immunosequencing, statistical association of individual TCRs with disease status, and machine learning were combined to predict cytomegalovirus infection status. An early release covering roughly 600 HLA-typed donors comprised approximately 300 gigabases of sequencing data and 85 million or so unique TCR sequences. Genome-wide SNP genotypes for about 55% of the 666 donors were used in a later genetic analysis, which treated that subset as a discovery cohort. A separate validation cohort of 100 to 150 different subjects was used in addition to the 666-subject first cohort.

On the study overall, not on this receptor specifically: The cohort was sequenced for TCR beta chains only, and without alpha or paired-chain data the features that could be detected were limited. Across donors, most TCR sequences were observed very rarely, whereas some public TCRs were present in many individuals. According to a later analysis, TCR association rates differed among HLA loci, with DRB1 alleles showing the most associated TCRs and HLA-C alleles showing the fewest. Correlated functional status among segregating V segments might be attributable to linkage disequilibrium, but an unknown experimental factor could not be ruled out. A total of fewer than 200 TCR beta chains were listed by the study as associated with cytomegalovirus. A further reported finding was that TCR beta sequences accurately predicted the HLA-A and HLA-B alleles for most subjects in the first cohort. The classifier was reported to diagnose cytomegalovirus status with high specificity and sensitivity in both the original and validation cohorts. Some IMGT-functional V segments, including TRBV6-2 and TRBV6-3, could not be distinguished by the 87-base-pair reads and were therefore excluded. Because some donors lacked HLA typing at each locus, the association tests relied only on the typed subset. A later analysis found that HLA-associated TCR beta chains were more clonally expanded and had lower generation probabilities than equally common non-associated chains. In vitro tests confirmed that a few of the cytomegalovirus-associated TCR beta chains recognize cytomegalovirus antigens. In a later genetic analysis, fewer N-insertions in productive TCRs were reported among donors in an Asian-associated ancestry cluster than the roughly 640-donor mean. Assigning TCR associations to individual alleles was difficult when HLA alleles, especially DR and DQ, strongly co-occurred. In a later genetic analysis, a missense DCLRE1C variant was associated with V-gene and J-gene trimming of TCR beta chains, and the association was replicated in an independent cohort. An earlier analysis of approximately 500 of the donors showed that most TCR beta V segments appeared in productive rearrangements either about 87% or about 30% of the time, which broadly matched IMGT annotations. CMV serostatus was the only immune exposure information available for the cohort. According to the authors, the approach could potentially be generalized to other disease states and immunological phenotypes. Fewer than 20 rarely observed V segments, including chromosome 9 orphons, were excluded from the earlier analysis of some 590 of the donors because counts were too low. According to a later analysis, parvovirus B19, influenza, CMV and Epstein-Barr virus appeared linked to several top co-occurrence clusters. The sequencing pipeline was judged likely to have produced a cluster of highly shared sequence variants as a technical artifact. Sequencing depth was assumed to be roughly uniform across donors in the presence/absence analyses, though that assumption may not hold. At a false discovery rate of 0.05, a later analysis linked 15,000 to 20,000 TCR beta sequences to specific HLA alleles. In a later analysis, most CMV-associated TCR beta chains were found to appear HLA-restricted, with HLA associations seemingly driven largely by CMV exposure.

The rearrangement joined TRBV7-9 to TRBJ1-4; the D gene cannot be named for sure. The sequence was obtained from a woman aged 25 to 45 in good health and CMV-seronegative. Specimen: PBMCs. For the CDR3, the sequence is CASSPGGEKLFF. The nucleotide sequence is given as TGTGCCAGCAGCCCTGGAGGTGAAAAACTGTTTTTT.